Following are 30 T cell receptor beta chains from one sample sequenced in a study of T cell responses to AZD1222 COVID-19 vaccine. Sequenced by immunoSEQ multiplex PCR; TCRdb stores in-frame clones only, minus some. The sample holds roughly 70,000 clones, roughly 85% seen once. The specimen was peripheral blood, collected 28 days after the second AZD1222 dose. These receptors were obtained from an adult who received the AZD1222 COVID-19 vaccine.

The CDR3 here is CASSIPLAGNTGELFF. In DNA, the CDR3 is TGTGCCAGCAGCATCCCCTTGGCGGGAAACACCGGGGAGCTGTTTTTT. The chain combines TRBV5-4 with TRBJ2-2; D possibly corresponds to TRBD2 (6 bases). This CDR3 contains 16 residues. V lost 4 bases to trimming and J lost 2 bases, with 15 bases between them. The germline V gene has CDR1 SGHNT and CDR2 YYREEE (reference sequence). Based on the CDR3 plus reference TRBV5-4 and TRBJ2-2, the full variable domain is ETGVTQSPTHLIKTRGQQVTLRCSSQSGHNTVSWYQQALGQGPQFIFQYYREEENGRGNFPPRFSGLQFPNYSSELNVNALELDDSALYLCASSIPLAGNTGELFFGEGSRLTVL.

This chain links TRBV7-8 with TRBJ2-3; no clear D gene. V lost 4 bases, J lost 4 bases, and 9 bases lay in between. The CDR3 consists of 13 residues. Germline lookup yields CDR1 SGHVS and CDR2 FQNEAQ. The CDR3 protein is CASSSSSADTQYF. The CDR3, as DNA: TGTGCCAGCAGCTCCAGTTCGGCAGATACGCAGTATTTT.

This chain links TRBV19 with TRBJ2-3; D is uncertain. Deletions cut 0 bases from V and 1 base from J, with 5 bases between. Germline loops: CDR1 LNHDA, CDR2 SQIVND (reference sequence). The CDR3 extends over 14 amino acids. The CDR3: CASSIEARTDTQYF. The CDR3 region has the DNA TGTGCCAGTAGTATAGAAGCACGCACAGATACGCAGTATTTT.

The J gene is TRBJ1-2, the V gene TRBV6-5; 8 nucleotides line up with TRBD1. The CDR3 contains 14 residues. CDR1 and CDR2 from the germline V gene are MNHEY and SVGAGI. Trimming at V came to 6 bases and at J to 3 bases, leaving 6 bases not matched to a gene. CDR3: CASSQGANHYGYTF. The CDR3 DNA follows: TGTGCCAGCAGCCAGGGGGCTAACCACTATGGCTACACCTTC.

The count of this clone is one. V gene TRBV9 combines with J gene TRBJ2-4; D is ambiguous. Germline V gene lookup returns CDR1 SGDLS and CDR2 YYNGEE. This CDR3 has 13 amino acids. V was cut by 0 bases and J by 7 bases, with 8 bases left in between. DNA for the CDR3: TGTGCCAGCAGCGTAGGGCGGAACAACATTCAGTACTTC. Protein sequence: CASSVGRNNIQYF. Variable domain in full (rest from reference TRBV9 and TRBJ2-4): DSGVTQTPKHLITATGQRVTLRCSPRSGDLSVYWYQQSLDQGLQFLIQYYNGEERAKGNILERFSAQQFPDLHSELNLSSLELGDSALYFCASSVGRNNIQYFGAGTRLSVL.

The chain uses TRBV9 and TRBJ2-5; D not resolved. CDR3 size: 15 residues. Germline assignment: CDR1 SGDLS and CDR2 YYNGEE. Trimming left V 0 bases short and J 3 bases short, with 12 bases between. Written as DNA, the CDR3 is TGTGCCAGCAGCGTAGCCGGCGGACCCGAAGAGACCCAGTACTTC. Protein: CASSVAGGPEETQYF.

The V call is TRBV7-9, the J call TRBJ1-1; D unresolved. From germline, CDR1 is SEHNR and CDR2 FQNEAQ (reference sequence). Trimming pared 5 bases from V and 4 bases from J, leaving 23 bases between. The CDR3 has 17 amino acids. CDR3 DNA: TGTGCCAGCAGCAAAGAGGGATGGGCAGGACTATCCACTGAAGCTTTCTTT. Its translation: CASSKEGWAGLSTEAFF. The entire variable domain, with the rest obtained from reference TRBV7-9 and TRBJ1-1, is as follows: DTGVSQNPRHKITKRGQNVTFRCDPISEHNRLYWYRQTLGQGPEFLTYFQNEAQLEKSRLLSDRFSAERPKGSFSTLEIQRTEQGDSAMYLCASSKEGWAGLSTEAFFGQGTRLTVV.

This rearrangement joins TRBV29-1 to TRBJ2-7, with D perhaps matching TRBD2 (5 bases). CDR1 and CDR2 from the germline V gene are SQVTM and ANQGSEA. This CDR3 comprises 13 residues. The germline V and J ends were trimmed by 7 bases and 2 bases, with 15 bases remaining between them. CDR3 sequence reads: CSAEYAGTYEQYF. The CDR3 DNA reads as TGCAGCGCCGAGTACGCGGGCACCTACGAGCAGTACTTC.

The chain uses TRBV19 and TRBJ1-2; 7 bases map to TRBD1. The CDR3 consists of 13 residues. Per the germline V gene, CDR1 is LNHDA and CDR2 is SQIVND (reference sequence). The junction had 5 bases not matched to a gene; V was cut back by 8 bases and J by 2 bases. The CDR3 here is CASGPGQNYGYTF. The CDR3 DNA follows: TGTGCCAGTGGACCGGGACAGAACTATGGCTACACCTTC.

The rearrangement joins TRBV10-3 to TRBJ1-6, with D possibly matching TRBD1 (6 bases). V lost 4 bases and J lost 6, with 7 bases in between. CDR1 and CDR2 from the germline V gene are ENHRY and SYGVKD. The CDR3 extends over 13 amino acids. CDR3 sequence reads: CAISARGNSPLHF. The CDR3 coding sequence is TGTGCCATCAGTGCCAGGGGTAATTCACCCCTCCACTTT.

V and J are TRBV2 and TRBJ1-6; tentative D call: TRBD1 (6 bases). The germline gives CDR1 SNHLY, CDR2 FYNNEI. V was trimmed by 7 bases and J by 4 bases, leaving 8 bases between them. The length of the CDR3 is 13 residues. CDR3 DNA: TGTGCCAGCACGGGACAATATAATTCACCCCTCCACTTT. Translation: CASTGQYNSPLHF. Complete variable domain (other parts from reference TRBV2 and TRBJ1-6): EPEVTQTPSHQVTQMGQEVILRCVPISNHLYFYWYRQILGQKVEFLVSFYNNEISEKSEIFDDQFSVERPDGSNFTLKIRSTKLEDSAMYFCASTGQYNSPLHFGNGTRLTVT.

The rearrangement links TRBV19 to TRBJ1-2; D gene uncertain. The CDR3 sequence is 14 residues long. The V end was cut by 3 bases, the J end by 6 bases, with 14 bases between. Per the germline V gene, CDR1 is LNHDA and CDR2 is SQIVND (reference sequence). The DNA for the CDR3 is TGTGCCAGTAGTATCTCCCAACTTATACATGGCTACACCTTC. It translates to CASSISQLIHGYTF.

The chain employs TRBV3-1 (or the pseudogene TRBV3-2) and TRBJ1-2; TRBD1 matches 7 bases. The CDR3 is 13 amino acids. Germline lookup yields CDR1 LGHDT and CDR2 YNNKEL (reference sequence). The V gene end was trimmed by 4 bases and the J gene end by 6 bases; junction bases not matched to a gene: 5. CDR3 bases: TGTGCCAGCAGCCCACAGGGGAGGCATGGCTACACCTTC. Translating it yields CASSPQGRHGYTF.

This clone was seen a few times. The chain joins TRBV9 to TRBJ2-7; 14 nucleotides agree with TRBD2. The V and J ends lost 0 bases and 9 bases, in that order; junction bases with no gene match: 8. Germline V gives CDR1 SGDLS, CDR2 YYNGEE. The CDR3 contains 16 residues. CDR3 in amino acids: CASSVGTTSGRAGQYF. CDR3 in DNA: TGTGCCAGCAGCGTAGGGACGACTAGCGGGAGGGCCGGGCAGTACTTC.

This chain uses TRBV18 with TRBJ2-3; D call uncertain. The CDR3 covers 12 residues. Germline values: CDR1 KGHSH, CDR2 LQKENI. The V end was cut by 6 bases, the J end by 7 bases, with 11 bases between. CDR3 nucleotide sequence: TGTGCCAGCTCCCCGGAAGGGTATACGCAGTATTTT. As protein: CASSPEGYTQYF.

The J gene is TRBJ1-1, the V gene TRBV30; the match to TRBD1 covers 9 bases. The CDR3 has 13 residues. The V segment lost 4 bases and the J segment 11 bases; nucleotides outside the gene matches: 11. CDR1 is GTSNPN and CDR2 is SVGIG in the germline V gene (reference sequence). The CDR3 region is CAWTTQGATHAFF. DNA for the CDR3: TGTGCCTGGACTACACAGGGGGCGACGCATGCTTTCTTT. Looking up the rest from reference TRBV30 and TRBJ1-1 gives the full variable domain: SQTIHQWPATLVQPVGSPLSLECTVEGTSNPNLYWYRQAAGRGLQLLFYSVGIGQISSEVPQNLSASRPQDRQFILSSKKLLLSDSGFYLCAWTTQGATHAFFGQGTRLTVV.

The CDR3 region has the DNA TGTGCTAGTGGTTTGGAGGCGGGTTACAATGAGCAGTTCTTC. It specifies CASGLEAGYNEQFF. The chain has TRBV12-5 and TRBJ2-1; weak D call: TRBD2 (5 bases). The CDR3 has 14 residues. With 1 base removed from V and 4 bases from J, the gap between germline ends came to 8 bases. Per the germline V gene, CDR1 is LGHNT and CDR2 is FRNRAP.

The V and J genes are TRBV3-1 (or the pseudogene TRBV3-2) and TRBJ2-6; 8 positions match TRBD1. The CDR3 runs 17 residues. In germline, CDR1 is LGHDT, CDR2 YNNKEL (reference sequence). The ends lost 5 bases at V and 0 bases at J; junction bases unmatched: 6. In DNA form, the CDR3 reads TGTGCCAGCAGCGACGGACAGGGACCCTCTGGGGCCAACGTCCTGACTTTC. Encoded protein: CASSDGQGPSGANVLTF.

The rearrangement links TRBV3-1 (or the pseudogene TRBV3-2) to TRBJ2-4; the D gene is possibly TRBD2 (5 bases). V was trimmed by 2 bases and J by 9 bases, leaving 14 bases between them. The CDR3 consists of 14 residues. Germline lookup yields CDR1 LGHDT and CDR2 YNNKEL (reference sequence). CDR3 amino acids: CASSQLSGSSIQYF. CDR3 in DNA: TGTGCCAGCAGCCAATTGTCGGGAAGTAGCATTCAGTACTTC.

The gene calls are TRBV18 and TRBJ1-1; no definite D call. The CDR3 is made up of 14 amino acids. Germline values: CDR1 KGHSH, CDR2 LQKENI. The V gene lost 2 bases and the J gene lost 3 bases, with 10 bases spanning the gap. The CDR3 region is CASSPEAWDTEAFF. The CDR3 DNA is TGTGCCAGCTCACCAGAGGCCTGGGACACTGAAGCTTTCTTT.

This clone was recorded only once. The V and J genes are TRBV5-1 and TRBJ1-4; 11 bases match TRBD1. The junction had 6 bases not matched to a gene; V was cut back by 4 bases and J by 7 bases. Germline-derived CDR1 and CDR2 are SGHRS and YFSETQ. The CDR3 sequence is 15 residues long. CDR3 protein: CASSPRTGGSEKLFF. CDR3 in DNA: TGCGCCAGCAGCCCCAGGACAGGGGGCAGTGAAAAACTGTTTTTT.

This rearrangement joins TRBV2 to TRBJ1-1, with D maybe TRBD1 (6 bases). The CDR3 totals 14 residues. The germline V gene has CDR1 SNHLY and CDR2 FYNNEI. V was clipped by 6 bases and J by 2 bases, with 13 bases between them. The CDR3 nucleotides are TGTGCCAGCAGGGCTAGGGGGGCTAACACTGAAGCTTTCTTT. It is translated as CASRARGANTEAFF.

CDR3 sequence reads: CASSYLDGANYGYTF. For the CDR3, the DNA is TGTGCCAGCAGCTACCTTGACGGAGCTAACTATGGCTACACCTTC. The chain joins TRBV7-9 to TRBJ1-2, with D unclear. The CDR3 runs to 15 residues. Trimming stripped 4 bases from V and 0 bases from J, with 12 bases between. The germline gives CDR1 SEHNR, CDR2 FQNEAQ (reference sequence). The variable domain in full, with the rest retrieved from reference TRBV7-9 and TRBJ1-2, is DTGVSQNPRHKITKRGQNVTFRCDPISEHNRLYWYRQTLGQGPEFLTYFQNEAQLEKSRLLSDRFSAERPKGSFSTLEIQRTEQGDSAMYLCASSYLDGANYGYTFGSGTRLTVV.

The chain has TRBV5-1 and TRBJ2-3; D may be TRBD2 (6 bases). The ends were cut back, 5 bases at V and 5 bases at J, with 18 bases in the middle. The CDR3 length is 15 residues. Germline V CDR1 and CDR2: SGHRS, YFSETQ. The CDR3: CASRYGGTGGDTQYF. CDR3 DNA sequence: TGCGCCAGCAGGTATGGCGGGACCGGGGGAGATACGCAGTATTTT. Full variable domain (rest looked up from reference TRBV5-1 and TRBJ2-3): KAGVTQTPRYLIKTRGQQVTLSCSPISGHRSVSWYQQTPGQGLQFLFEYFSETQRNKGNFPGRFSGRQFSNSRSEMNVSTLELGDSALYLCASRYGGTGGDTQYFGPGTRLTVL.

The gene calls are TRBV2 and TRBJ2-2; 9 bases match TRBD1. The CDR3 runs to 14 residues. V trimming: 6 bases; J trimming: 6 bases; junction bases outside the gene matches: 5. The germline V gene has CDR1 SNHLY and CDR2 FYNNEI. In nucleotides, the CDR3 is TGTGCCAGCAGGGGACAGGGAAGGGCCGGGGAGCTGTTTTTT. As protein: CASRGQGRAGELFF.

The V and J genes are TRBV7-9 and TRBJ2-7; 7 bases are shared with TRBD1. V was clipped by 5 bases and J by 4 bases; unmatched bases: 2. The CDR3 loop spans 12 amino acids. Looked up from germline, CDR1 is SEHNR and CDR2 is FQNEAQ (reference sequence). The CDR3 reads CASSTGQYEQYF. The CDR3 nucleotides read TGTGCCAGCAGCACGGGACAGTACGAGCAGTACTTC.

This chain joins TRBV5-6 and TRBJ1-5; a possible D gene is TRBD1 (6 bases). The CDR3 has 16 amino acids. Trimming shortened V by 3 bases and J by 0 bases, and 13 bases separated the two germline ends. Per the germline V gene, CDR1 is SGHDT and CDR2 is YYEEEE. CDR3 sequence (DNA): TGTGCCAGCAGCTCGGGGGGACACAGTAGCAATCAGCCCCAGCATTTT. Translated: CASSSGGHSSNQPQHF.

The rearrangement joins TRBV6-5 to TRBJ1-2; tentatively, D is TRBD1 (6 bases). Germline values: CDR1 MNHEY, CDR2 SVGAGI. Trimming took off 7 bases at V and 5 bases at J, with 11 bases between the two ends. CDR3 size: 12 residues. This CDR3 reads CASNQGGYGYTF. DNA for the CDR3: TGTGCCAGCAACCAAGGGGGGTATGGCTACACCTTC.

This clone showed up just once. The chain carries TRBV19 and TRBJ1-2; 7 bases line up with TRBD1. The CDR3 is 17 amino acids. The germline V gene has CDR1 LNHDA and CDR2 SQIVND (reference sequence). Unmatched junction bases numbered 8, after V lost 1 base and J lost 0 bases. This chain's CDR3 is CASSIAGTAEANYGYTF. DNA for the CDR3: TGTGCCAGTAGTATAGCTGGGACAGCGGAAGCTAACTATGGCTACACCTTC. Full variable domain (rest looked up from reference TRBV19 and TRBJ1-2): DGGITQSPKYLFRKEGQNVTLSCEQNLNHDAMYWYRQDPGQGLRLIYYSQIVNDFQKGDIAEGYSVSREKKESFPLTVTSAQKNPTAFYLCASSIAGTAEANYGYTFGSGTRLTVV.

This clone has just one count. V and J are TRBV7-9 and TRBJ1-5, with 12 nucleotides matching TRBD1. After removal of 5 bases from V and 6 bases from J, the junction contained 5 bases not matched to a gene. This CDR3 has 15 residues. Germline CDR1 and CDR2: SEHNR and FQNEAQ (reference sequence). The CDR3 protein is CASSAGTGGFQPQHF. The CDR3 DNA reads as TGTGCCAGCAGCGCAGGGACAGGGGGCTTTCAGCCCCAGCATTTT. Based on the CDR3 plus reference TRBV7-9 and TRBJ1-5, the full variable domain is DTGVSQNPRHKITKRGQNVTFRCDPISEHNRLYWYRQTLGQGPEFLTYFQNEAQLEKSRLLSDRFSAERPKGSFSTLEIQRTEQGDSAMYLCASSAGTGGFQPQHFGDGTRLSIL.